A selection of T cell receptor beta chains follows, all from one sample in a study of cytomegalovirus exposure and HLA in healthy donors. Assay used: immunoSEQ multiplex PCR; TCRdb lists only in-frame clones, some missing. The table shows approximately 56,000 clones, with more than 80% occurring only once. The material sequenced was PBMCs. The receptor set was obtained from a man between 18 and 35 years old in good health and CMV-seronegative. The CDR3 runs from the conserved cysteine through the conserved F or W. The order of the fields is V gene, clone size, D gene, J gene, CDR3 DNA, CDR3 protein. D genes are given only for firm matches. A clone size is listed for some rows: how often the clone was seen (once, few, many), or a class if it is expanded.

v_gene: TRBV27
abundance: -
d_gene: -
j_gene: TRBJ2-5
CDR3nt: TGTGCCAGCAGCCTATCTTGGTCGGCGGGTTCGAAGACCCAGTACTTC
CDR3aa: CASSLSWSAGSKTQYF

v_gene: TRBV28
abundance: -
d_gene: -
j_gene: TRBJ1-1
CDR3nt: TGTGCCAGCAGTTCCGTCCCTTCGAACACTGAAGCTTTCTTT
CDR3aa: CASSSVPSNTEAFF

v_gene: TRBV28
abundance: -
d_gene: TRBD2
j_gene: TRBJ2-1
CDR3nt: TGTGCCAGCAGTTCCGTACTAGCGGGAGGGTATTATGAGCAGTTCTTC
CDR3aa: CASSSVLAGGYYEQFF

v_gene: TRBV9
abundance: -
d_gene: TRBD2
j_gene: TRBJ2-1
CDR3nt: TGTGCCAGCAGCCTCAGCGGACTAGCGAACAATGAGCAGTTCTTC
CDR3aa: CASSLSGLANNEQFF

v_gene: TRBV11-2
abundance: -
d_gene: -
j_gene: TRBJ2-7
CDR3nt: TGTGCCAGCAGCTTAGCCTCGACAGGTTTCTACGAGCAGTACTTC
CDR3aa: CASSLASTGFYEQYF

v_gene: TRBV6-4
abundance: -
d_gene: -
j_gene: TRBJ2-5
CDR3nt: TGTGCCACCAGCCGTGACTCTGGAACAGAGACCCAGTACTTC
CDR3aa: CATSRDSGTETQYF

v_gene: TRBV7-9
abundance: once
d_gene: TRBD1
j_gene: TRBJ1-2
CDR3nt: TGTGCCAGCAGCTTCGGACAGGGAGGGGGCTACTATGGCTACACCTTC
CDR3aa: CASSFGQGGGYYGYTF

v_gene: TRBV2
abundance: -
d_gene: -
j_gene: TRBJ2-7
CDR3nt: TGTGCCAGCTATCCTCATAGCGGTTACGAGCAGTACTTC
CDR3aa: CASYPHSGYEQYF

v_gene: TRBV7-2
abundance: -
d_gene: -
j_gene: TRBJ1-3
CDR3nt: TGTGCCAGCAGCTCCTCAGGGCCAATCTCTGGAAACACCATATATTTT
CDR3aa: CASSSSGPISGNTIYF

v_gene: TRBV28
abundance: -
d_gene: -
j_gene: TRBJ1-2
CDR3nt: TGTGCCAGCAGTTCAGGGTCGCGCTATGGCTACACCTTC
CDR3aa: CASSSGSRYGYTF

v_gene: TRBV5-1
abundance: -
d_gene: TRBD2
j_gene: TRBJ2-1
CDR3nt: TGCGCCAGCAGTTTGTCCGGGACTAGCGGGAGTAATGAGCAGTTCTTC
CDR3aa: CASSLSGTSGSNEQFF

v_gene: TRBV28
abundance: once
d_gene: TRBD2
j_gene: TRBJ2-3
CDR3nt: TGTGCCAGCAGTATCCTTGGGACTAGCGGGAGTCCCGGGGCTAGTTTGGATACGCAGTATTTT
CDR3aa: CASSILGTSGSPGASLDTQYF

v_gene: TRBV6-1
abundance: -
d_gene: TRBD1
j_gene: TRBJ1-2
CDR3nt: TGTGCCAGCAGATCCAGGGACAGCTTCAGAAGCTACACCTTC
CDR3aa: CASRSRDSFRSYTF

v_gene: TRBV7-3
abundance: -
d_gene: TRBD1
j_gene: TRBJ2-1
CDR3nt: TGTGCCAGCAGCTCAGGGGGCGAGTTGGGTGAGCAGTTCTTC
CDR3aa: CASSSGGELGEQFF

v_gene: TRBV28
abundance: -
d_gene: -
j_gene: TRBJ2-7
CDR3nt: TGTGCCAGCAGTTTCCTACACTACTCCTACGAGCAGTACTTC
CDR3aa: CASSFLHYSYEQYF

v_gene: TRBV11-2
abundance: -
d_gene: -
j_gene: TRBJ2-1
CDR3nt: TGTGCCAGCAGCTTAGATATTTTTGACTCTAGCTCCTACAATGAGCAGTTCTTC
CDR3aa: CASSLDIFDSSSYNEQFF

v_gene: TRBV7-2
abundance: -
d_gene: TRBD2
j_gene: TRBJ2-3
CDR3nt: TGTGCCAGCAGCCTCGCTAGCGGGGGCACAGATACGCAGTATTTT
CDR3aa: CASSLASGGTDTQYF

v_gene: TRBV5-1
abundance: -
d_gene: TRBD2
j_gene: TRBJ2-3
CDR3nt: TGCGCCAGCAGCTCCGGGACTAGAGTTAGCACAGATACGCAGTATTTT
CDR3aa: CASSSGTRVSTDTQYF

v_gene: TRBV19
abundance: once
d_gene: -
j_gene: TRBJ2-3
CDR3nt: TGTGCCAGTAGTATGGCAGGGAGGGATACGCAGTATTTT
CDR3aa: CASSMAGRDTQYF

v_gene: TRBV7-9
abundance: -
d_gene: TRBD2
j_gene: TRBJ2-7
CDR3nt: TGTGCCAGCAGCTTAGTCGGGACTACCTACGAGCAGTACTTC
CDR3aa: CASSLVGTTYEQYF

v_gene: TRBV14
abundance: -
d_gene: -
j_gene: TRBJ2-7
CDR3nt: TGTGCCAGCAGCCCCGGCAGGGCCCTGTACTTC
CDR3aa: CASSPGRALYF

v_gene: TRBV7-2
abundance: -
d_gene: -
j_gene: TRBJ2-1
CDR3nt: TGTGCCAGCAGCTTAGACGGTCGCTTATCCTACAATGAGCAGTTCTTC
CDR3aa: CASSLDGRLSYNEQFF

v_gene: TRBV6-5
abundance: -
d_gene: TRBD2
j_gene: TRBJ2-1
CDR3nt: TGTGCCAGCAGTTACGGACTAGCGGGAGTAGAGCAGTTCTTC
CDR3aa: CASSYGLAGVEQFF

v_gene: TRBV18
abundance: few
d_gene: TRBD1
j_gene: TRBJ1-5
CDR3nt: TGTGCCAGCTCACCTTCGGGACAGGGTGTGCCCCAGCATTTT
CDR3aa: CASSPSGQGVPQHF

v_gene: TRBV27
abundance: -
d_gene: TRBD1
j_gene: TRBJ2-7
CDR3nt: TGTGCCACCCAACCAGGGGGCTCTTACGAGCAGTACTTC
CDR3aa: CATQPGGSYEQYF

v_gene: TRBV9
abundance: -
d_gene: TRBD2
j_gene: TRBJ2-1
CDR3nt: TGTGCCAGCAGCGCAACCTCTAGCGGCAAAGCGCAATTCTTC
CDR3aa: CASSATSSGKAQFF

v_gene: TRBV6-5
abundance: -
d_gene: -
j_gene: TRBJ1-2
CDR3nt: TGTGCCAGCAGTTACTCATACTCCCATGGCTACACCTTC
CDR3aa: CASSYSYSHGYTF

v_gene: TRBV5-6
abundance: -
d_gene: -
j_gene: TRBJ2-3
CDR3nt: TGTGCCAGCAGCTTTGGGCCAGGGTGGGGAGATACGCAGTATTTT
CDR3aa: CASSFGPGWGDTQYF

v_gene: TRBV9
abundance: -
d_gene: TRBD2
j_gene: TRBJ2-7
CDR3nt: TGTGCCAGCAGCGTAGAAGAGGATAGCGGGGGGTCCTACGAGCAGTACTTC
CDR3aa: CASSVEEDSGGSYEQYF

v_gene: TRBV9
abundance: -
d_gene: -
j_gene: TRBJ1-2
CDR3nt: TGTGCCAGCAGCGTAGCTCCGGGGAACTATGGCTACACCTTC
CDR3aa: CASSVAPGNYGYTF

v_gene: TRBV6-5
abundance: -
d_gene: -
j_gene: TRBJ2-7
CDR3nt: TGTGCCAGCAGTCCCAGCGAATACGAGCAGTACTTC
CDR3aa: CASSPSEYEQYF

v_gene: TRBV5-4
abundance: -
d_gene: -
j_gene: TRBJ2-3
CDR3nt: TGTGCCAGCAGCTTGGGGGGGGATCCGACACCCGCGGCGACGCAGTATTTT
CDR3aa: CASSLGGDPTPAATQYF

v_gene: TRBV29-1
abundance: -
d_gene: -
j_gene: TRBJ1-2
CDR3nt: TGCAGCGTTCTGGAGGGGCCCTCTGGAGGCTACACCTTC
CDR3aa: CSVLEGPSGGYTF

v_gene: TRBV27
abundance: -
d_gene: -
j_gene: TRBJ2-1
CDR3nt: TGTGCCAGCAGTTCCCCCAGACTGGCCATCCCTGAGCAGTTCTTC
CDR3aa: CASSSPRLAIPEQFF

v_gene: TRBV5-1
abundance: once
d_gene: TRBD2
j_gene: TRBJ2-5
CDR3nt: TGCGCCAGCAGCTACACAGCCGCCGGGACTAGGGAACAAGAGACCCAGTACTTC
CDR3aa: CASSYTAAGTREQETQYF

v_gene: TRBV9
abundance: -
d_gene: -
j_gene: TRBJ1-3
CDR3nt: TGTGCCAGCAGCGCCAGCGGACGGAGCTCTGGAAACACCATATATTTT
CDR3aa: CASSASGRSSGNTIYF

v_gene: TRBV6-5
abundance: -
d_gene: -
j_gene: TRBJ2-5
CDR3nt: TGTGCCAGCAGTTACCAGTGGACAGATAATCAAGAGACCCAGTACTTC
CDR3aa: CASSYQWTDNQETQYF

v_gene: TRBV6-5
abundance: -
d_gene: -
j_gene: TRBJ1-1
CDR3nt: TGTGCCAGCAGCACAGGGACGGGAGCTTTCTTT
CDR3aa: CASSTGTGAFF

v_gene: TRBV5-8
abundance: once
d_gene: -
j_gene: TRBJ1-5
CDR3nt: TGTGCCAGCAGCCGGGACAAAAGGCTCAATCAGCCCCAGCATTTT
CDR3aa: CASSRDKRLNQPQHF

v_gene: TRBV6-5
abundance: -
d_gene: TRBD1
j_gene: TRBJ1-1
CDR3nt: TGTGCCAGCAGCGAACTAAACAGGGGGCAAGCTTTCTTT
CDR3aa: CASSELNRGQAFF

v_gene: TRBV18
abundance: -
d_gene: TRBD2
j_gene: TRBJ2-5
CDR3nt: TGTGCCAGCTCTCTTGCAGCGGGAGTAGAGACCCAGTACTTC
CDR3aa: CASSLAAGVETQYF